This paragraph covers one T cell receptor beta chain sequence. The antigen is unknown. CDR1 is DFQATT and CDR2 is SNEGSKA in the germline V gene (reference sequence). This CDR3 is 11 amino acids long. Trimming shortened V by 7 bases and J by 7 bases, and 10 bases separated the two germline ends. Generated by immunoSEQ multiplex PCR, the TCRdb table keeps only in-frame clones and is missing some. The sample holds roughly 300,000 clones; 70% to 90% are singletons and the top ten take around 0.84%. This sample was included in a study of cytomegalovirus exposure and HLA in healthy donors. Study-level points and caveats: Associated with cytomegalovirus, according to the listing, were some 180 TCR beta chains.

This TCR was recovered from a woman between 18 and 29 years old in good health and CMV-seronegative. The chain combines TRBV20-1 with TRBJ2-2; D is perhaps TRBD1 (5 bases). The source material was PBMCs. The CDR3 loop reads CSVSRDGELFF. In DNA form, the CDR3 reads TGCAGTGTTTCCAGGGACGGGGAGCTGTTTTTT.